The source of this T cell receptor (beta chain) is a study of human T cells and chemical hapten exposure (dated by TCRdb to about 2021). General notes on the study: For sensitization, 2% DPC in acetone was applied to a roughly 2 cm by roughly 2 cm area of upper inner arm skin. Patients additionally received weekly therapeutic DPC doses to the scalp throughout the approximately 25-week study period. For TCR sequencing, blood came from 25 to 30 alopecia patients at anywhere from one to four time points (pre-sensitization, 2, 6 and 24 weeks). Blood samples were taken from patients before sensitization (week 0) and then at 2, 6 and about 24 weeks after DPC sensitization. Most of the patients in the cohort were female, and the cohort covered alopecia areata with under or over 50% scalp involvement, alopecia totalis and alopecia universalis. Patch tests used Finn chambers with 0.01% DPC on the upper back, scored after 6 days by International Contact Dermatitis Research Group standards. Peripheral blood TCR repertoire changes were tracked in vivo in alopecia patients during primary and secondary sensitization to the hapten diphenylcyclopropenone (DPC). Libraries were pooled for sequencing, and variation in per-sample TCR yields was attributed mainly to small differences in library volumes within the pool.

From cysteine to phenylalanine, the CDR3 is 14 amino acids long. Of the read, only the CDR3 DNA is kept; its 42 bases are in frame from base 1. Via the germline V gene, CDR1 is SGHTA and CDR2 FQGNSA. Trimming removed 1 base from V and 2 bases from J, leaving 8 bases between the germline ends. This clonotype was detected a few times. No antigen is known for it. Base qualities are not recorded, but no much larger clone differs from it by a single base. Beyond this particular receptor, the publication reports: Because every patient had alopecia, a presumed autoimmune disease, the patients' immune response might differ from that of healthy individuals. Significantly more large CDR3 similarity clusters were formed by expanded TCRs than by pre-sensitization or healthy control sets, consistent with antigen-driven responses. Patch test score was positively correlated with the number of PT1 expanded TCRs, with significance at thresholds 8, 16 and 32 but not at 4. No change with DPC sensitization was found in the number of TCRs above 1 in 1000 frequency, and no evidence of global repertoire structure alterations was found. Repeated subsampling changed both the strength of the expansion versus patch-test correlation and the threshold at which that correlation became significant.

The method was RACE. The data were produced on a NextSeq 500. During library preparation, unique molecular identifiers were attached to individual cDNA molecules so that TCRs could be counted quantitatively and reproducibly. Both TCR alpha and TCR beta chains were sequenced from each blood RNA sample. Concerning the study's data processing: Samples had a median of roughly 87,000 TCRs, with a range from roughly 23,224 to 700,000. The Decombinator software suite was used to annotate the V, J and CDR3 of the TCR reads. For the PS versus PT1 abundance plots, all samples were subsampled to the same number of TCRs (28,000). TCRs were defined as expanded if absent before sensitization and observed at least eight times at the 2-week time point. TCRdb reanalyzed the raw reads on its own, using fastp at Q25 for trimming and MiXCR for clone calling, and kept in-frame beta chains. Each CDR3 protein gets just one entry, which takes the most common genes and DNA from the rows behind it. TCRdb's processing, not the authors', yielded these V and J calls. In this sample the table shows more than 85,000 distinct CDR3 sequences, 9% to 9.5% of which occur a single time. Jointly, the top ten make up approximately 3% of the sample.

The sample's time point label is to be understood as: patch test 2, 6 weeks after DPC sensitization. What the treatment or condition label conveys for this sample: therapeutic diphenylcyclopropenone sensitization with weekly scalp DPC. Blood at each patch-test visit was drawn before the patch test was applied. Patients were eligible if aged 18 to 70, diagnosed with alopecia and judged suitable for DPC therapy, and pregnant patients were excluded. Total RNA was extracted from unfractionated whole blood that had been collected in Tempus Blood RNA tubes. The sequence links TRBV7-2 to TRBJ1-2, and the D gene may be TRBD1, 5 bases matching. The specimen was whole blood, collected in connection with sensitization to the hapten diphenylcyclopropenone (DPC). This sequence originates from a woman aged 40-49 years with alopecia areata. Some clones in this sample may be carry-over from other donors' samples. The CDR3 reads as follows: CASSLDTGNYGYTF. The nucleotide sequence is TGTGCCAGCAGCTTAGATACAGGAAACTATGGCTACACCTTC.